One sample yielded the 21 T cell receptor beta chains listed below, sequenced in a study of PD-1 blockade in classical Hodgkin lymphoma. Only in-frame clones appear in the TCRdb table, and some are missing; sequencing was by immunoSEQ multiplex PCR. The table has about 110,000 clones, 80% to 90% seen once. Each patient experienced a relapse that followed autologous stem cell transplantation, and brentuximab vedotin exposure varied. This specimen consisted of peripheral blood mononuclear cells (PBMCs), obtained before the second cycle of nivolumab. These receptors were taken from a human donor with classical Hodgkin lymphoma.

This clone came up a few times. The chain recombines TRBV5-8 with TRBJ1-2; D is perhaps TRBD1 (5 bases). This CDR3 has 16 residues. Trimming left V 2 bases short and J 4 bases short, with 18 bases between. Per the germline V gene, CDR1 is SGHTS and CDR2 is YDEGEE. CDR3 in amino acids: CASSLSGTELSYGYTF. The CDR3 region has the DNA TGTGCCAGCAGCTTATCCGGGACGGAGCTTTCCTATGGCTACACCTTC.

CDR3 residues: CASSFWGGPDQPQHF. DNA for the CDR3: TGTGCCAGCAGCTTTTGGGGTGGGCCTGATCAGCCCCAGCATTTT. The chain couples TRBV7-6 to TRBJ1-5; D gene unclear. This CDR3 has 15 amino acids. V lost 3 bases, J lost 5 bases, and 14 bases lay in between. Germline CDR1 SGHVS, CDR2 FNYEAQ.

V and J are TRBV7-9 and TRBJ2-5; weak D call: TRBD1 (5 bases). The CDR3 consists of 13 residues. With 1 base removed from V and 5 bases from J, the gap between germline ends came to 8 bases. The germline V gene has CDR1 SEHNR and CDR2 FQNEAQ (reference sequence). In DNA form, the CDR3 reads TGTGCCAGCAGCTTAGACCCAGGGGAGACCCAGTACTTC. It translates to CASSLDPGETQYF. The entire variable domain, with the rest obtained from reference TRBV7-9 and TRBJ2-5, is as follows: DTGVSQNPRHKITKRGQNVTFRCDPISEHNRLYWYRQTLGQGPEFLTYFQNEAQLEKSRLLSDRFSAERPKGSFSTLEIQRTEQGDSAMYLCASSLDPGETQYFGPGTRLLVL.

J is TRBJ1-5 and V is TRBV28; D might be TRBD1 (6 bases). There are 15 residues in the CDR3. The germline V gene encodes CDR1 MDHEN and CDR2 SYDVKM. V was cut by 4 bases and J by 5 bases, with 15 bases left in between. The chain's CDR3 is CASSSRTQGYQPQHF. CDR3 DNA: TGTGCCAGCAGTTCCCGGACACAGGGATATCAGCCCCAGCATTTT.

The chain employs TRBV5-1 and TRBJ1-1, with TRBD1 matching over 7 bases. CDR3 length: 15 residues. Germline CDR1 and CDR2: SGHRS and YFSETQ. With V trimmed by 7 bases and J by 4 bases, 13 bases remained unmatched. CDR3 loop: CASGTFGGGGTEAFF. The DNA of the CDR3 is TGCGCCAGCGGCACGTTTGGAGGGGGCGGCACTGAAGCTTTCTTT.

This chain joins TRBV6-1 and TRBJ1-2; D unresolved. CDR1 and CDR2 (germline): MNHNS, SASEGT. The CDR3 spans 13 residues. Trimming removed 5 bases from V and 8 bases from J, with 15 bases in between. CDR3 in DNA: TGTGCCAGCAGTCCCGATGATATTCGGGGCTACACCTTC. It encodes CASSPDDIRGYTF.

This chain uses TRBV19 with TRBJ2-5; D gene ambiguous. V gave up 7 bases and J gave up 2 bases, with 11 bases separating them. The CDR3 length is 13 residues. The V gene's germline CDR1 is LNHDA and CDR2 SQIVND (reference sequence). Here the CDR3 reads CASTADGQETQYF. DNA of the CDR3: TGTGCCAGTACCGCGGATGGACAAGAGACCCAGTACTTC.

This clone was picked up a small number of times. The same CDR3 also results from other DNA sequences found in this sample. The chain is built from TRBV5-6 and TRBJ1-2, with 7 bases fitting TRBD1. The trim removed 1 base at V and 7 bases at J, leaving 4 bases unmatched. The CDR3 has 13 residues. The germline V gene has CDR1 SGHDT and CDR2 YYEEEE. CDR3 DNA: TGTGCCAGCAGCTTGCGGACAGGACGTGGCTACACCTTC. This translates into CASSLRTGRGYTF.

The CDR3 region is CASSLKGRGQPQHF. CDR3 bases: TGTGCCAGCAGTTTAAAGGGGCGCGGACAGCCCCAGCATTTT. V and J are TRBV27 and TRBJ1-5; D is possibly TRBD1 (5 bases). Germline assignment: CDR1 MNHEY and CDR2 SMNVEV (reference sequence). The V gene lost 2 bases and the J gene lost 7 bases, with 12 bases spanning the gap. This CDR3 region has 14 residues.

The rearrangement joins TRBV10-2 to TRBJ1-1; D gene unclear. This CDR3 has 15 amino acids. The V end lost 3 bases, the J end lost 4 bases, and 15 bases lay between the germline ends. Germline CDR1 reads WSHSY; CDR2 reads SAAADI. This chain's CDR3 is CASSEPSGPATEAFF. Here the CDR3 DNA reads TGCGCCAGCAGTGAACCGTCTGGGCCCGCCACTGAAGCTTTCTTT.

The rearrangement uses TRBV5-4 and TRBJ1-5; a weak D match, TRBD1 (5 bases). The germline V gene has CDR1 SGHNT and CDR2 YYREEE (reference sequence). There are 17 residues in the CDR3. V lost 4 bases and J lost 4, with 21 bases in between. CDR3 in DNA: TGTGCCAGCAGCCGCTATGGGGCCACTGACCTTAATCAGCCCCAGCATTTT. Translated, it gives CASSRYGATDLNQPQHF.

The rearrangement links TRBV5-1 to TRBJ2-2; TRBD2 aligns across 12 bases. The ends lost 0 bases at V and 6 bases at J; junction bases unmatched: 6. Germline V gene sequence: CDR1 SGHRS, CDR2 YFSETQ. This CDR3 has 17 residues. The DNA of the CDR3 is TGCGCCAGCAGCTTGGGACTAGCGGGAGAATTAGCCGGGGAGCTGTTTTTT. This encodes CASSLGLAGELAGELFF.

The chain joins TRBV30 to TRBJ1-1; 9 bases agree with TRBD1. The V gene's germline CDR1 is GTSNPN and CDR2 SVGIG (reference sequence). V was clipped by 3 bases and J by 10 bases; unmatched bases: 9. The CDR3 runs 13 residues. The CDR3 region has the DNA TGTGCCTGGAGATTCGGGACAGGGACGGCAGCTTTCTTT. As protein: CAWRFGTGTAAFF.

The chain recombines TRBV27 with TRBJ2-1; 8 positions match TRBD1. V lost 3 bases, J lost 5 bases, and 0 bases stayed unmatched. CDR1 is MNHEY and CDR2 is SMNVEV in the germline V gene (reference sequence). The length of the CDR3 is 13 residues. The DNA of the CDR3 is TGTGCCAGCAGTTTGACAGGGGACAATGAGCAGTTCTTC. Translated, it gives CASSLTGDNEQFF.

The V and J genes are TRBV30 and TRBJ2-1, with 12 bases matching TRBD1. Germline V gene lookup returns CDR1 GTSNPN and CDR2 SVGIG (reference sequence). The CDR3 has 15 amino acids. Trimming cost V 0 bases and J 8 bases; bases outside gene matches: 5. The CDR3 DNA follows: TGTGCCTGGAGTGTTCGAGGGACAGGGGGCTATGAGCAGTTCTTC. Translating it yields CAWSVRGTGGYEQFF.

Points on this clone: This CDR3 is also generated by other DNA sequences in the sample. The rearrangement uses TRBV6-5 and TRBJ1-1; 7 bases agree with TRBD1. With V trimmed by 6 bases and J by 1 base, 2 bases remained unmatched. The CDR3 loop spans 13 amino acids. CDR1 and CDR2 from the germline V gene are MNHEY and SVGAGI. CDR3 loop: CASSRTGNTEAFF. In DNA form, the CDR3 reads TGTGCCAGCAGCAGGACAGGGAACACTGAAGCTTTCTTT.

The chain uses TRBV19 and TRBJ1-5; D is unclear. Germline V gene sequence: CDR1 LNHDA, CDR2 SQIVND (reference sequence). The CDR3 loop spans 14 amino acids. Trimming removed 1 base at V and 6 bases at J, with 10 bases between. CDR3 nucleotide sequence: TGTGCCAGTAGTATAGGCAACATGGGTCAGCCCCAGCATTTT. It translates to CASSIGNMGQPQHF.

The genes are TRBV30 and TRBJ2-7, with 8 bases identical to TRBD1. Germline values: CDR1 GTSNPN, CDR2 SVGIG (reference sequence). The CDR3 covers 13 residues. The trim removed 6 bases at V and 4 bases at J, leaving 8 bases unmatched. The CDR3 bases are TGTGCCTGCCACGTCAGGGACAGGTACGAGCAGTACTTC. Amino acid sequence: CACHVRDRYEQYF.

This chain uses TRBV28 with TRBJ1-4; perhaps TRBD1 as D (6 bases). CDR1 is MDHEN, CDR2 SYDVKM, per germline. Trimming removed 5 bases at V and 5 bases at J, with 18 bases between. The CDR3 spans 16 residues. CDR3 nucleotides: TGTGCCAGCAGTCAACGCGGACAGTCATTGAATGAAAAACTGTTTTTT. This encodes CASSQRGQSLNEKLFF. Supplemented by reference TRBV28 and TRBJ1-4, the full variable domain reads DVKVTQSSRYLVKRTGEKVFLECVQDMDHENMFWYRQDPGLGLRLIYFSYDVKMKEKGDIPEGYSVSREKKERFSLILESASTNQTSMYLCASSQRGQSLNEKLFFGSGTQLSVL.

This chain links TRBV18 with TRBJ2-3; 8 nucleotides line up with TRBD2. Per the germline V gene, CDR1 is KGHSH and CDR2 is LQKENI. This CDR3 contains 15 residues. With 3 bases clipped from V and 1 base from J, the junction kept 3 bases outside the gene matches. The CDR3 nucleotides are TGTGCCAGCTCACCTTTGACTAGCGGCACAGATACGCAGTATTTT. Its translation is CASSPLTSGTDTQYF.

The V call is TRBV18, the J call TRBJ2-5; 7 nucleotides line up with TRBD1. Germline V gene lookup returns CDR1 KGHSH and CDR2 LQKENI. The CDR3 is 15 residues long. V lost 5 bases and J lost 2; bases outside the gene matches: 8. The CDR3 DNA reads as TGTGCCAGCTCAGCTACAAACAGGGGTCAAGAGACCCAGTACTTC. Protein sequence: CASSATNRGQETQYF.